The present T cell receptor beta chain was sequenced within a study of cytomegalovirus exposure and HLA in healthy donors. Study-level results: TCR beta V- and J-gene trimming was later associated with a missense DCLRE1C variant.

CDR3 length equals 13 residues. V lost 4 bases and J 2 bases, leaving 8 bases between the germline ends. The germline CDR1 and CDR2 sequences are MNHEY and SVGAGI. This clone appeared a few times. The antigen is unknown. The primer mix had 60 Vbeta and 13 Jbeta primers. Original methodology: A later analysis tallied 75 million to 80 million unique TCR beta chains, around 11 million of them shared. Sequencing was performed with immunoSEQ multiplex PCR; in TCRdb, only in-frame clones are kept and a portion is missing. V and J calls plus clone size are reproduced from that table; the DNA served to infer D and trimming. The repertoire holds some 130,000 clones, with 77% as singletons.

The sample consisted of PBMCs. The clonotype originates from a male donor in good health and CMV-seropositive. The rearrangement uses TRBV6-5 and TRBJ1-2; weak D call: TRBD1 (6 bases). CDR3 sequence (DNA): TGTGCCAGCAGTTCAACAGGGAACTATGGCTACACCTTC. It encodes CASSSTGNYGYTF.